The sequence of this TCR beta chain was determined in a study of T-cell memory formation after mild COVID-19. Study-level information: Largely, the TCR clusters proved donor specific.

This clonotype was observed a few times. Its antigen remains unknown. One entry per CDR3 protein results from TCRdb running MiXCR on the 5' RACE reads. The sample lists about 390,000 distinct CDR3 sequences, about 15% seen once, with 20% to 25% in the top ten. With 1 base removed from V and 6 bases from J, the gap between germline ends came to 10 bases. The germline CDR1 and CDR2 sequences are GTSNPN and SVGIG (reference sequence). This CDR3 is 13 amino acids long. Study-wide results and caveats: Pre-infection memory showed some responding clones, and this suggested that cross-reactive memory joined. Chiefly within CM and EM were the contracting CD4+ clones; CD8+ ones were within EMRA. Day 15 to 85 contractors were CD4/CD8 balanced; later expanders leaned CD4+.

The sequence was collected from a man between 18 and 29 years old who had mild COVID-19 (a few samples of this study predate the infection). Cell type and time point are not known. Sequencing was done on a sample of PBMCs or a T cell subset sorted from them (not recorded which). V is TRBV30 and J is TRBJ1-5, with a tentative D call TRBD1 (5 bases). As DNA, the CDR3 is TGTGCCTGGAGTGCAGGGACCGGTCAGCCCCAGCATTTT. It is translated as CAWSAGTGQPQHF. Drawing the rest from reference TRBV30 and TRBJ1-5, the complete variable domain is SQTIHQWPATLVQPVGSPLSLECTVEGTSNPNLYWYRQAAGRGLQLLFYSVGIGQISSEVPQNLSASRPQDRQFILSSKKLLLSDSGFYLCAWSAGTGQPQHFGDGTRLSIL.